These T cell receptor beta chains were read from a single sample in a study of shared clonotypes between healthy human individuals. TCRdb's copy holds only in-frame clones and misses some; the assay was immunoSEQ multiplex PCR. This repertoire shows 2 million to 3 million clones, over 85% found once; its top ten account for about 0.39%. Sequencing input: naive CD4+ T cells from PBMCs. The receptors derive from a man aged 18 to 29 in good health. Some clones in this sample may be carry-over from other donors' samples. The CDR3 runs from the conserved cysteine through the conserved F or W. Each record gives: CDR3 DNA, CDR3 protein, CDR3 length, V gene, D gene, J gene. A D gene is named only where the DNA matches it firmly.

TGCGCCAGCAGGCCTACAGGGACGGCTGGAAACACCATATATTTT | CASRPTGTAGNTIYF | 15 | TRBV5-1 | . | TRBJ1-3
TGCAGCGTTGAAGATCTTATCGGTGACCGCGGGAACTATGGCTACACCTTC | CSVEDLIGDRGNYGYTF | 17 | TRBV29-1 | . | TRBJ1-2
TGTGCCAGCAGCGTAGCCGCTAGCGGGATCACAGATACGCAGTATTTT | CASSVAASGITDTQYF | 16 | TRBV9 | TRBD2 | TRBJ2-3
TGTGCCAGCAGCTCGGACAGAAATCAGCCCCAGCATTTT | CASSSDRNQPQHF | 13 | TRBV13 | . | TRBJ1-5
TGTGCCAGCAGCGTTAGCGGAAGCTCCTACAATGAGCAGTTCTTC | CASSVSGSSYNEQFF | 15 | TRBV9 | . | TRBJ2-1
TGTGCCAGCAGTCTCGGGGTCTCCTACAATGAGCAGTTCTTC | CASSLGVSYNEQFF | 14 | TRBV7-8 | . | TRBJ2-1
TGTGCCAGCAGTCCGCTAGCGTCGAGCACAGATACGCAGTATTTT | CASSPLASSTDTQYF | 15 | TRBV7-2 | . | TRBJ2-3
TGTGCCAGCAGCTCGGGTCGCCTTTGGCAGGGCGAGCAGTACTTC | CASSSGRLWQGEQYF | 15 | TRBV11-2 | . | TRBJ2-7
TGTGCCAGCAGCGTAGACCCGACATCATCGGGCACCGGGGAGCTGTTTTTT | CASSVDPTSSGTGELFF | 17 | TRBV9 | . | TRBJ2-2
TGCAGCGTTGTCGGACTAGCGGGAGTGCAGACCCAGTACTTC | CSVVGLAGVQTQYF | 14 | TRBV29-1 | TRBD2 | TRBJ2-5
TGCGCCAGCAGCCAAGGGTACAGCTCCTACGAGCAGTACTTC | CASSQGYSSYEQYF | 14 | TRBV4-3 | . | TRBJ2-7
TGCGCCAGCAGCCAAGATACAGATACGCAGTATTTT | CASSQDTDTQYF | 12 | TRBV4-3 | . | TRBJ2-3
TGTGCCAGCAGGGCTAGCGGGAGATTCCCCTACGAGCAGTACTTC | CASRASGRFPYEQYF | 15 | TRBV11-2 | TRBD2 | TRBJ2-7